Below, one TCR beta chain is given with its context. Antigen specificity is unknown. The method was immunoSEQ multiplex PCR; TCRdb's version includes in-frame clones alone and lacks a portion of them. The sample yields approximately 4,600 clones, less than 75% seen once. These data come from a study of the immune and genomic landscape of osteosarcoma. Study details: Patients had high-grade osteosarcoma, aged about 5-85 at diagnosis. Localized disease at presentation in around 77%; approximately 58% were male. Study-wide results and limits: Roughly five repertoires, each under 100 clonotypes, were dominated by one hyperexpanded clone.

Per the germline V gene, CDR1 is SGDLS and CDR2 is YYNGEE. The V and J ends lost 0 bases and 3 bases, in that order; junction bases with no gene match: 11. CDR3 length: 18 residues. Primary, local recurrence and metastasis osteosarcoma tumors were taken after treatment from poor-prognosis patients. The V gene is TRBV9, the J gene TRBJ2-3, with 9 nucleotides matching TRBD1. This sequence was found in a human donor with osteosarcoma. Specimen: osteosarcoma tumor tissue from the femur. The CDR3 DNA is TGTGCCAGCAGCGTAGGACCTGAGCCGGGACAGGGAACAGATACGCAGTATTTT. It encodes CASSVGPEPGQGTDTQYF.